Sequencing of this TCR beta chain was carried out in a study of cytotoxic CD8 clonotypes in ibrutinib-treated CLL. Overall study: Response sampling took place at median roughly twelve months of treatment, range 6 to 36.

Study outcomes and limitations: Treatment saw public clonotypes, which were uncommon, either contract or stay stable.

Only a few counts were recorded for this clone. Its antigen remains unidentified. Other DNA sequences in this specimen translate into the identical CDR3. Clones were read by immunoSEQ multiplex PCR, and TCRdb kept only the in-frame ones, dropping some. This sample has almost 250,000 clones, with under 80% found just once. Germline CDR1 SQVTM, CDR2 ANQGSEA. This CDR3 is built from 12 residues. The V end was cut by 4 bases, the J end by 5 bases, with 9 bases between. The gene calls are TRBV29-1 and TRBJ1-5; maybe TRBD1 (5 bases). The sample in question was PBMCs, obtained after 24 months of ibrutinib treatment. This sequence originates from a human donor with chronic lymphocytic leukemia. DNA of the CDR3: TGCAGCGTTGGGCAGGGCGATCAGCCCCAGCATTTT. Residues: CSVGQGDQPQHF.